This TCR beta chain stems from a study of T cell clonotyping in hematopoietic cell transplantation. CDR3 size: 16 residues. V lost 5 bases and J 6 bases, leaving 22 bases between the germline ends. Germline CDR1 SGHVS, CDR2 FQNEAQ. The study's findings and limits: Graft donor and pretransplant recipient Inverse Simpson Index values predicted broader posttransplant TCR diversity.

Only in-frame clones appear in the TCRdb table, and some are missing; sequencing was by immunoSEQ multiplex PCR. The data hold about 18,000 clones, with around 80% observed a single time. As regards this clone: Its antigen is as yet unknown.

Sequenced sample: peripheral blood mononuclear cells. J is TRBJ1-2 and V is TRBV7-8; TRBD1 might be the D (6 bases). This clonotype was obtained from a man aged 60 to 69 in good health. Some clones in this sample may be carry-over from other donors' samples. CDR3 DNA: TGTGCCAGCAGCCCTGGTATGGGGGGCTTTATGAATGGCTACACCTTC. Translated, it gives CASSPGMGGFMNGYTF.